The 8 T cell receptor beta chains listed next were all sequenced from one sample in a study of blood T cell repertoires in COVID-19. Only in-frame clones appear in the TCRdb table, and some are missing; sequencing was by immunoSEQ multiplex PCR. The sample includes about 230,000 clones, around 84% of them seen just once. Material for sequencing was peripheral blood. Receptors originate from a woman over 75 with active or convalescent COVID-19.

The chain carries TRBV27 and TRBJ2-1, with 15 positions matching TRBD2. Germline V CDR1 and CDR2: MNHEY, SMNVEV (reference sequence). V gave up 4 bases and J gave up 9 bases; unmatched junction bases: 10. This CDR3 spans 17 amino acids. CDR3 nucleotides: TGTGCCAGCAGTTGGAGGACTAGCGGGGGGGCTCGGGGTGAGCAGTTCTTC. This gives the protein CASSWRTSGGARGEQFF.

The chain recombines TRBV7-9 with TRBJ2-2; perhaps TRBD1 as D (6 bases). Germline V CDR1 and CDR2: SEHNR, FQNEAQ (reference sequence). The CDR3 has 15 amino acids. Between the trimmed V and J ends, which lost 3 bases and 4 bases, there was a span of 12 bases. In DNA form, the CDR3 reads TGTGCCAGCAGCTTTTCAGGGGTACCCACCGGGGAGCTGTTTTTT. Its translation: CASSFSGVPTGELFF.

The V and J genes are TRBV7-3 and TRBJ1-1; D not certain. This CDR3 contains 13 residues. Trimming removed 3 bases at V and 0 bases at J, with 5 bases between. CDR1 and CDR2 (germline): SGHTA, FQGTGA. For the CDR3, the DNA is TGTGCCAGCAGCTTCACATTGAACACTGAAGCTTTCTTT. This sequence encodes CASSFTLNTEAFF.

In DNA, the CDR3 is TGTGCCAGCAGCTTAACAGGGGGCGCGGGTCAGCCCCAGCATTTT. Amino acid sequence: CASSLTGGAGQPQHF. This chain links TRBV7-3 with TRBJ1-5, with TRBD1 identical over 7 bases. Germline loops: CDR1 SGHTA, CDR2 FQGTGA. Trimming removed 0 bases from V and 6 bases from J; junction bases left unmatched: 5. The CDR3 totals 15 residues.

This clone was observed a single time. The chain employs TRBV7-9 and TRBJ2-1, with 7 positions matching TRBD1. This CDR3 spans 13 amino acids. With V trimmed by 1 base and J by 10 bases, 4 bases remained unmatched. Germline V gene lookup returns CDR1 SEHNR and CDR2 FQNEAQ (reference sequence). DNA for the CDR3: TGTGCCAGCAGCTTAGGGCAGGGGGACGAGCAGTTCTTC. Translating it yields CASSLGQGDEQFF.

This sequence joins TRBV6-5 and TRBJ2-3; the match to TRBD1 covers 9 bases. CDR1 MNHEY and CDR2 SVGAGI come from the germline V gene. The J segment lost 2 bases and the V segment lost 7 bases, leaving 7 bases of the junction unmatched. This CDR3 contains 15 residues. CDR3 in amino acids: CASILTGGFTDTQYF. The CDR3 DNA follows: TGTGCCAGCATCCTGACAGGGGGATTCACAGATACGCAGTATTTT.

V gene TRBV5-1 combines with J gene TRBJ2-2; tentatively, D is TRBD1 (6 bases). V was clipped by 4 bases and J by 0 bases, with 13 bases between them. The germline V gene has CDR1 SGHRS and CDR2 YFSETQ. The CDR3 extends over 16 amino acids. The DNA for the CDR3 is TGCGCCAGCAGCGTACGACAGGCAGCGAACACCGGGGAGCTGTTTTTT. Translated, it gives CASSVRQAANTGELFF.

The chain links TRBV28 to TRBJ2-1; 12 bases align to TRBD1. This CDR3 is built from 15 residues. V dropped 4 bases and J dropped 6; count of bases not matched to a gene: 4. The germline V gene encodes CDR1 MDHEN and CDR2 SYDVKM. The CDR3 bases are TGTGCCAGCAGTTCCGGGACAGGGGGCTTCAATGAGCAGTTCTTC. This translates into CASSSGTGGFNEQFF.